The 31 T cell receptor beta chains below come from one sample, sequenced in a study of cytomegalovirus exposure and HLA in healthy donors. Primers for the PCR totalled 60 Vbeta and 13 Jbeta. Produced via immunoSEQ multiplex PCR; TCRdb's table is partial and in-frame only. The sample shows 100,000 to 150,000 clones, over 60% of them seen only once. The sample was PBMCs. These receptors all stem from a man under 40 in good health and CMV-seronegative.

The CDR3 bases are TGTGCCAGCAGTGGACAGGGAGGATGGGACGAGCAGTACTTC. Translated, it gives CASSGQGGWDEQYF. V usage is TRBV6-1 and J usage is TRBJ2-7, with TRBD1 as a possible D gene (7 bases). CDR1 and CDR2 from the germline V gene are MNHNS and SASEGT. The V end was cut by 4 bases, the J end by 5 bases, with 15 bases between. The CDR3 runs 14 residues.

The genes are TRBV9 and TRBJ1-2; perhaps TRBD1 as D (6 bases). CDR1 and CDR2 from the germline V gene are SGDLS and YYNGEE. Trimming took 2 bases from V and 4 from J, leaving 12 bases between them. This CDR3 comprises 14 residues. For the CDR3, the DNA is TGTGCCAGCAGCGTCGCGACAGGAGGCTATGGCTACACCTTC. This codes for CASSVATGGYGYTF.

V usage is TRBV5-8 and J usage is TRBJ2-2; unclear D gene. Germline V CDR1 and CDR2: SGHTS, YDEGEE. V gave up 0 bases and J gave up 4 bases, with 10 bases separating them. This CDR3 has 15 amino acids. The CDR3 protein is CASSLGYRATGELFF. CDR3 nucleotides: TGTGCCAGCAGCTTGGGATACCGAGCCACCGGGGAGCTGTTTTTT.

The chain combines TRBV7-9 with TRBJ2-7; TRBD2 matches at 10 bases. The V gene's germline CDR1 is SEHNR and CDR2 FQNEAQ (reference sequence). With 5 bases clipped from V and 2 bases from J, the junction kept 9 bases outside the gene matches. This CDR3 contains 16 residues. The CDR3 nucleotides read TGTGCCAGCAGCCCGGCGGTAGCGGGAGGCACCTACGAGCAGTACTTC. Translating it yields CASSPAVAGGTYEQYF.

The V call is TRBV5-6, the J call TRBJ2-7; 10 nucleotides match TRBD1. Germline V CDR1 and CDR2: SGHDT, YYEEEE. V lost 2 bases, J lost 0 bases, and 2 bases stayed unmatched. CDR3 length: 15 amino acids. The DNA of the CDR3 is TGTGCCAGCAGCTTCCGGGACAGGGGCTCCTACGAGCAGTACTTC. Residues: CASSFRDRGSYEQYF.

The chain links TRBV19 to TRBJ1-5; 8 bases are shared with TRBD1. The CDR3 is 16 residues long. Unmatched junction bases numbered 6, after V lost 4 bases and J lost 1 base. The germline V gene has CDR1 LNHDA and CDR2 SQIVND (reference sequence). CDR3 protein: CASSTDRGLSNQPQHF. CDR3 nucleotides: TGTGCCAGTAGTACAGACAGGGGCCTAAGCAATCAGCCCCAGCATTTT.

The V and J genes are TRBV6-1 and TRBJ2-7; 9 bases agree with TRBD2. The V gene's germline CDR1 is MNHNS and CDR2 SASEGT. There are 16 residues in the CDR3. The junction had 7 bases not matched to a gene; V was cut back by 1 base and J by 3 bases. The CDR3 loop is CASSEGLGLAGYEQYF. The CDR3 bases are TGTGCCAGCAGTGAAGGGTTGGGACTAGCTGGCTACGAGCAGTACTTC.

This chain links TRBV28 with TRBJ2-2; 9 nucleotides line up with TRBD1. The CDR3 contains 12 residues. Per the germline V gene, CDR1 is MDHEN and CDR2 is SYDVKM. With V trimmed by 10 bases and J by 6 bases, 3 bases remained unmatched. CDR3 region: CAIRQGAGELFF. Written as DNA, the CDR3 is TGTGCCATCAGACAGGGGGCCGGGGAGCTGTTTTTT.

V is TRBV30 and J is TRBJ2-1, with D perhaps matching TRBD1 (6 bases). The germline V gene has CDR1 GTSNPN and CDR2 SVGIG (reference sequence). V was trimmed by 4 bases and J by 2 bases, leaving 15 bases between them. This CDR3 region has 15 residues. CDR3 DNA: TGTGCCTGGAAGTGGGGGACATCCACCTACAATGAGCAGTTCTTC. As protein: CAWKWGTSTYNEQFF.

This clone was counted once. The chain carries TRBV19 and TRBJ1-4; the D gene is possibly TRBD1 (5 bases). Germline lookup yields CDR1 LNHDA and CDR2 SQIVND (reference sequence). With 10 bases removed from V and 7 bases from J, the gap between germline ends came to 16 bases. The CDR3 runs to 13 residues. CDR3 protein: CAIGGDSSEKLFF. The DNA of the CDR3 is TGTGCCATCGGAGGGGATTCGAGTGAAAAACTGTTTTTT.

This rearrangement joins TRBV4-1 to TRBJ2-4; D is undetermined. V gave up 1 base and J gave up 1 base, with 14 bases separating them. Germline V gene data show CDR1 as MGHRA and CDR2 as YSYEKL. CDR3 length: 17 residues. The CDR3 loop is CASSQVNGPAAKNIQYF. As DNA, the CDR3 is TGCGCCAGCAGCCAAGTTAATGGGCCCGCGGCCAAAAACATTCAGTACTTC.

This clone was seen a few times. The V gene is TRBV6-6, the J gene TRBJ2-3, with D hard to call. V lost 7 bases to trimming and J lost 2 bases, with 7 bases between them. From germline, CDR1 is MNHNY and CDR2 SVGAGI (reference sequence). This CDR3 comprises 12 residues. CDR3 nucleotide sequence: TGTGCCAGCACTCTAACCACAGATACGCAGTATTTT. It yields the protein CASTLTTDTQYF.

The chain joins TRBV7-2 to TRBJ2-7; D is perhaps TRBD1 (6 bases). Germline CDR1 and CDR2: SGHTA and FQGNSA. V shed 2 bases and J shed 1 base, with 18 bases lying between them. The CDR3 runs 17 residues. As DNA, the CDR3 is TGTGCCAGCAGCTTACCCTCCGGGACACCATCTTCCTACGAGCAGTACTTC. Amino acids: CASSLPSGTPSSYEQYF. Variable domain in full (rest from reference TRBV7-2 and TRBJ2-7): GAGVSQSPSNKVTEKGKDVELRCDPISGHTALYWYRQSLGQGLEFLIYFQGNSAPDKSGLPSDRFSAERTGGSVSTLTIQRTQQEDSAVYLCASSLPSGTPSSYEQYFGPGTRLTVT.

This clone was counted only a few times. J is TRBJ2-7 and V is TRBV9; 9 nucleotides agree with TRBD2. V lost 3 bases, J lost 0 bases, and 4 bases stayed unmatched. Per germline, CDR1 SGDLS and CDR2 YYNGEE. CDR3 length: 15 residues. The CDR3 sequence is CASSAPSGTSYEQYF. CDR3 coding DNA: TGTGCCAGCAGCGCCCCTAGCGGGACCTCCTACGAGCAGTACTTC.

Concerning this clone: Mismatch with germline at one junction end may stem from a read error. In DNA, the CDR3 is TGTGCCAGTAGCGTACGGCAGGGTGGTGGCTACACCTTC. Protein: CASSVRQGGGYTF. V is TRBV9 and J is TRBJ1-2; possible D gene TRBD1, 5 bases. This CDR3 region has 13 residues. Germline CDR1 and CDR2: SGDLS and YYNGEE. Using reference TRBV9 and TRBJ1-2 for the parts outside the CDR3, the full variable domain is DSGVTQTPKHLITATGQRVTLRCSPRSGDLSVYWYQQSLDQGLQFLIQYYNGEERAKGNILERFSAQQFPDLHSELNLSSLELGDSALYFCASSVRQGGGYTFGSGTRLTVV.

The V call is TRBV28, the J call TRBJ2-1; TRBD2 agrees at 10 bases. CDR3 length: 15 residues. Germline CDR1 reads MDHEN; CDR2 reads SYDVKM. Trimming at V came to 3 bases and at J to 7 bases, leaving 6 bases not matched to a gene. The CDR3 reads CASSFSGGARNEQFF. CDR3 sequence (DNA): TGTGCCAGCAGTTTCAGCGGGGGGGCGAGGAATGAGCAGTTCTTC. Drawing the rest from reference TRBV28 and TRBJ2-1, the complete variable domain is DVKVTQSSRYLVKRTGEKVFLECVQDMDHENMFWYRQDPGLGLRLIYFSYDVKMKEKGDIPEGYSVSREKKERFSLILESASTNQTSMYLCASSFSGGARNEQFFGPGTRLTVL.

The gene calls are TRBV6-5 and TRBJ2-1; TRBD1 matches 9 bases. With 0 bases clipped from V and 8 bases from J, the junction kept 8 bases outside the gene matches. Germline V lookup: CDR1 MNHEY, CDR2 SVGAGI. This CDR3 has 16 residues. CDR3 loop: CASSYSLRTGEDEQFF. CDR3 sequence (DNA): TGTGCCAGCAGTTACTCCCTTCGGACAGGGGAGGATGAGCAGTTCTTC.

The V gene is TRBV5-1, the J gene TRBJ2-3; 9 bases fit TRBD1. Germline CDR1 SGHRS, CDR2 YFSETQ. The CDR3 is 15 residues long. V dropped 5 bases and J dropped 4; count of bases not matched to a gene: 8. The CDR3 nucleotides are TGCGCCAGCAGACCGGGACAGGGAGGCCCAGATACGCAGTATTTT. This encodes CASRPGQGGPDTQYF.

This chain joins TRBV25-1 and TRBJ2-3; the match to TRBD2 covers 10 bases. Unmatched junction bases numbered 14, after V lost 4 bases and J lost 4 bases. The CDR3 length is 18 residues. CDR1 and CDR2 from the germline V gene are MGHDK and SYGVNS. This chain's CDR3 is CASSGQTRLAGSADTQYF. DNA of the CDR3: TGTGCCAGCAGTGGCCAGACGAGACTAGCGGGTAGTGCAGATACGCAGTATTTT.

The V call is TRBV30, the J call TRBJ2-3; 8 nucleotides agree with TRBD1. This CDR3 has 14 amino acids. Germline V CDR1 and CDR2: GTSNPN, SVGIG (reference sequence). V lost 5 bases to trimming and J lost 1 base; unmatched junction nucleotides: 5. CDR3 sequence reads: CAWADREGTDTQYF. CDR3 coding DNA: TGTGCCTGGGCGGACAGGGAAGGCACAGATACGCAGTATTTT.

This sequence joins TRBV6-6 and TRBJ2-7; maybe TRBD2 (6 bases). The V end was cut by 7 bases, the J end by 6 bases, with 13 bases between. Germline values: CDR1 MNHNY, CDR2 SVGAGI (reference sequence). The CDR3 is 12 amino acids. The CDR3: CASTHGGSEQYF. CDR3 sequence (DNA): TGTGCCAGCACTCATGGGGGGTCCGAGCAGTACTTC.

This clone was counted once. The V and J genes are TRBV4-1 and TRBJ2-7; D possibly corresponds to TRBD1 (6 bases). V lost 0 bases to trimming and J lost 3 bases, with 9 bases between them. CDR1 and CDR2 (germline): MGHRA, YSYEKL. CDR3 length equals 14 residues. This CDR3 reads CASSQDHRVYEQYF. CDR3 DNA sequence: TGCGCCAGCAGCCAAGATCACAGGGTCTACGAGCAGTACTTC.

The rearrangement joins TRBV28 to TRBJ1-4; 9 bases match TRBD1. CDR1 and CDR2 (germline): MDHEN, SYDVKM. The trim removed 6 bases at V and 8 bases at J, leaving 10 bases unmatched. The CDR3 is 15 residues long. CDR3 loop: CASSPVRTGAEKLFF. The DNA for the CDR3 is TGTGCCAGCAGCCCGGTCCGGACAGGGGCCGAAAAACTGTTTTTT.

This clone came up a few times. This CDR3 is CASSYRYEQYF. The CDR3 nucleotides read TGTGCCAGCAGTTACCGCTACGAGCAGTACTTC. J is TRBJ2-7 and V is TRBV6-6; D uncertain. This CDR3 comprises 11 residues. Between the trimmed V and J ends, which lost 2 bases and 3 bases, there was a span of 2 bases. CDR1 and CDR2 (germline): MNHNY, SVGAGI (reference sequence).

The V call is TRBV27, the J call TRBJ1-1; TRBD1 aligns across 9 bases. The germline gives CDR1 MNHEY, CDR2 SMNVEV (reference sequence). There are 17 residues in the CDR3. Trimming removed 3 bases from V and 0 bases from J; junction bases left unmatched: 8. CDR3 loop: CASSFRTGATVNTEAFF. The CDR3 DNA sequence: TGTGCCAGCAGTTTCCGGACAGGGGCAACAGTGAACACTGAAGCTTTCTTT.

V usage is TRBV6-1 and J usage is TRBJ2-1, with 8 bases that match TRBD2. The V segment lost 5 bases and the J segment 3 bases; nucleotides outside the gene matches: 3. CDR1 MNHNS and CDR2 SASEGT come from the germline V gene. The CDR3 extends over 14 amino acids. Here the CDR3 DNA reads TGTGCCAGCAGTCTAGCGGGCCTCTACAATGAGCAGTTCTTC. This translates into CASSLAGLYNEQFF.

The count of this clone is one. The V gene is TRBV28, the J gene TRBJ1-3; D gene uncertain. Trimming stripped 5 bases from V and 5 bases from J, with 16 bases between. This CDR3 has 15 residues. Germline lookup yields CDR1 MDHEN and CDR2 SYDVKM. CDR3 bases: TGTGCCAGCAGTCCCCCCCTTTACGAGAGAAACACCATATATTTT. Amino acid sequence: CASSPPLYERNTIYF.

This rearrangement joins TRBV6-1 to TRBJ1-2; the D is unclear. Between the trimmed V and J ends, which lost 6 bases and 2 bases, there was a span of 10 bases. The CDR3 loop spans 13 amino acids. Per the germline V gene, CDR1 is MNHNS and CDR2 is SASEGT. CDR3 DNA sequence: TGTGCCAGCAGGGCCACGGGGAACTATGGCTACACCTTC. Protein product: CASRATGNYGYTF.

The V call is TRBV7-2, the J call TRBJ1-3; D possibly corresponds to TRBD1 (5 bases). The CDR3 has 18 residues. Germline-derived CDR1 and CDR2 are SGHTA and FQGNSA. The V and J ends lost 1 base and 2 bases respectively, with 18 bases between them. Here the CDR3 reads CASSLVPAQGAAGNTIYF. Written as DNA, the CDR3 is TGTGCCAGCAGCTTAGTCCCCGCTCAAGGGGCTGCTGGAAACACCATATATTTT.

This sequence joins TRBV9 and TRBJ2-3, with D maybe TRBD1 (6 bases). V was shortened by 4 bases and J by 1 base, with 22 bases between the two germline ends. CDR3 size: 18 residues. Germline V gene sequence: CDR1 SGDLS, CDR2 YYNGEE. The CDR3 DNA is TGTGCCAGCAGCCTGAGCCCCGGGACAAGGACCCGCACAGATACGCAGTATTTT. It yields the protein CASSLSPGTRTRTDTQYF.

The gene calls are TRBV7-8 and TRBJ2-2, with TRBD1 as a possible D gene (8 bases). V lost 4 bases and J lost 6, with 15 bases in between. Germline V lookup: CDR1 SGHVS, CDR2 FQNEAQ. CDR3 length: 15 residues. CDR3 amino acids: CASSSWTGRAGELFF. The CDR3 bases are TGTGCCAGCAGCTCATGGACAGGGAGGGCCGGGGAGCTGTTTTTT.